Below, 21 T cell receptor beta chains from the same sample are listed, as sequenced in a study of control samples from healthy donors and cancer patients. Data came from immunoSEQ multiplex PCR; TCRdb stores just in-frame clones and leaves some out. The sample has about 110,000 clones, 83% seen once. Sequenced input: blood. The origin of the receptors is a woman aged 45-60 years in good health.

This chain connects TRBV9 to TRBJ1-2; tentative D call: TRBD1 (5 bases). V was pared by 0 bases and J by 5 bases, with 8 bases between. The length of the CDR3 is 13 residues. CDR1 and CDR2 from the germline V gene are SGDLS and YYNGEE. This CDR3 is CASSVASGYGYTF. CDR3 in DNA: TGTGCCAGCAGCGTAGCGTCAGGGTATGGCTACACCTTC.

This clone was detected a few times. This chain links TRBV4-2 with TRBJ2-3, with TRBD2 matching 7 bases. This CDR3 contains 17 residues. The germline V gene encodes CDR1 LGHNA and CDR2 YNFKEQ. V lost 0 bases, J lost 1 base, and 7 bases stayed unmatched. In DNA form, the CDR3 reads TGTGCCAGCAGCCAAGAAGTGTCCCGGGGGGGCACAGATACGCAGTATTTT. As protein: CASSQEVSRGGTDTQYF.

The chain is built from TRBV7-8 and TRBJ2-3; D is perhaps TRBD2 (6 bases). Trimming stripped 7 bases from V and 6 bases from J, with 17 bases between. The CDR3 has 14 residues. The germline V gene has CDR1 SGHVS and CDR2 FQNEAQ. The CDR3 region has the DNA TGTGCCAGCACACCCTTTGCGGGAATGGATACGCAGTATTTT. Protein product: CASTPFAGMDTQYF.

CDR3 region: CASSSLTSSTDTQYF. The CDR3 nucleotides are TGCGCCAGCAGCTCTTTGACTAGCAGCACAGATACGCAGTATTTT. This chain connects TRBV4-3 to TRBJ2-3; 7 bases align to TRBD2. V lost 5 bases to trimming and J lost 0 bases; unmatched junction nucleotides: 5. CDR1 is LGHNA, CDR2 YSLEER, per germline. This CDR3 is 15 amino acids long.

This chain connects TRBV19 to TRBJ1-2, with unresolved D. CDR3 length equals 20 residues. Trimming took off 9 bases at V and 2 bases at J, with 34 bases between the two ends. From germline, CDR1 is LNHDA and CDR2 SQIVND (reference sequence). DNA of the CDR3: TGTGCCAGCCGACCCCTTGTTGCTTTTTCGGGGTCCAGTGGGAACTATGGCTACACCTTC. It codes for CASRPLVAFSGSSGNYGYTF.

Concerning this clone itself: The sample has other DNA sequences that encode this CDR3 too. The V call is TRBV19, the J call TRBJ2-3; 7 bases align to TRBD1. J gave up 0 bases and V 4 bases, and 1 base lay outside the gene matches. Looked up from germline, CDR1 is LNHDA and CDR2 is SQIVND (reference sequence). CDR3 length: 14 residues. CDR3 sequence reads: CASSTTGSTDTQYF. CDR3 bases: TGTGCCAGTAGTACGACAGGGAGCACAGATACGCAGTATTTT.

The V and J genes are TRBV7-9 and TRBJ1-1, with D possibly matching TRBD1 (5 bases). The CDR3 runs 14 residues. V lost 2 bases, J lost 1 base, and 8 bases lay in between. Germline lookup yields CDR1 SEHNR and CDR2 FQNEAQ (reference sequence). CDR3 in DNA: TGTGCCAGCAGCTTATGGGACGAGAACACTGAAGCTTTCTTT. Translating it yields CASSLWDENTEAFF.

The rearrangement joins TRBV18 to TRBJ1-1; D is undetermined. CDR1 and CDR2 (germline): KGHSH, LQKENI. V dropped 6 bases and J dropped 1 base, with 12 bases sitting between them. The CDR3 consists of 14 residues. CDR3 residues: CASSRLQTNTEAFF. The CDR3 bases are TGTGCCAGCTCGCGACTACAGACGAACACTGAAGCTTTCTTT. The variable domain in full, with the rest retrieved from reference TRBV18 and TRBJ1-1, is NAGVMQNPRHLVRRRGQEARLRCSPMKGHSHVYWYRQLPEEGLKFMVYLQKENIIDESGMPKERFSAEFPKEGPSILRIQQVVRGDSAAYFCASSRLQTNTEAFFGQGTRLTVV.

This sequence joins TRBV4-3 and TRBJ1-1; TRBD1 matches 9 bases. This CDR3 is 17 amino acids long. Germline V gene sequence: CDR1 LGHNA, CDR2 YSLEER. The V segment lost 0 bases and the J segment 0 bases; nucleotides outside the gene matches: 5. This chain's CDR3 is CASSQEQGAPLNTEAFF. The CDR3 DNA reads TGCGCCAGCAGCCAAGAACAGGGGGCCCCCCTGAACACTGAAGCTTTCTTT.

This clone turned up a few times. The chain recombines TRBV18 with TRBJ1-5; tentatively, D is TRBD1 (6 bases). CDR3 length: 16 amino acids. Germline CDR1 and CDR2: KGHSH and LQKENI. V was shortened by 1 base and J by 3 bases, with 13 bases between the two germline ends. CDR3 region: CASSPRGAISNQPQHF. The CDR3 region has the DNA TGTGCCAGCTCACCACGGGGGGCGATTTCCAATCAGCCCCAGCATTTT.

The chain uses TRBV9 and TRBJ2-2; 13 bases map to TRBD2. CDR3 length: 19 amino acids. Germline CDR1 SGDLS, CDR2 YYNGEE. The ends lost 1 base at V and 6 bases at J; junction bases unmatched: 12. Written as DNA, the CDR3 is TGTGCCAGCAGCGTACAAACCGGGACTAGCGGGGTTAGTTCCGGGGAGCTGTTTTTT. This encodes CASSVQTGTSGVSSGELFF.

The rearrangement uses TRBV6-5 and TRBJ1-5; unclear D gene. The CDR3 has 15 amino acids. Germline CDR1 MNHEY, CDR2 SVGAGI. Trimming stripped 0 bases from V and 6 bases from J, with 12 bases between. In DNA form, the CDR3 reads TGTGCCAGCAGTTACTCGAGATGGGAGGGTCAGCCCCAGCATTTT. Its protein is CASSYSRWEGQPQHF.

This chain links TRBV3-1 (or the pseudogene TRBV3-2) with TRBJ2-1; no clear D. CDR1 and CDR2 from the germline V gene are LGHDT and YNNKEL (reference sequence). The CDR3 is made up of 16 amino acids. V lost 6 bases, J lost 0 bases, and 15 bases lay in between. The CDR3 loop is CASRGGLYGSYNEQFF. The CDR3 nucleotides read TGTGCCAGCAGGGGCGGCTTATACGGCTCCTACAATGAGCAGTTCTTC.

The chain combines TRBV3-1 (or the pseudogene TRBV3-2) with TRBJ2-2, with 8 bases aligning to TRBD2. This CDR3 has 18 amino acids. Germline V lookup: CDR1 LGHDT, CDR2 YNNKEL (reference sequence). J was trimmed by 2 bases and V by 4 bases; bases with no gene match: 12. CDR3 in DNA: TGTGCCAGCAGCCGAGTAGTAGCGGGGCCCCCAAACACCGGGGAGCTGTTTTTT. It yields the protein CASSRVVAGPPNTGELFF.

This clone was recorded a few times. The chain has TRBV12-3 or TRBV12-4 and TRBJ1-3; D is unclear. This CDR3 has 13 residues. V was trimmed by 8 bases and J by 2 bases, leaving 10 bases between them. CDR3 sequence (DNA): TGTGCCAGCCAAAAGAACGCTGGAAACACCATATATTTT. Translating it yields CASQKNAGNTIYF.

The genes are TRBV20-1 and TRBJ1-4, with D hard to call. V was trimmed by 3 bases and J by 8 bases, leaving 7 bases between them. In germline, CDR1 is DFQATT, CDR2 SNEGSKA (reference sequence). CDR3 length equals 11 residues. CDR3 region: CSARMEEKLFF. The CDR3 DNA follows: TGCAGTGCTAGGATGGAAGAAAAACTGTTTTTT.

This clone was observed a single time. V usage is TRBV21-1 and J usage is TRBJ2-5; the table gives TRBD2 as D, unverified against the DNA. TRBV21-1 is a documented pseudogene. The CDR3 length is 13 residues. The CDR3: CANRQEAQETQYF. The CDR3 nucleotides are TGTGCCAACAGGCAGGAGGCCCAAGAGACCCAGTACTTC.

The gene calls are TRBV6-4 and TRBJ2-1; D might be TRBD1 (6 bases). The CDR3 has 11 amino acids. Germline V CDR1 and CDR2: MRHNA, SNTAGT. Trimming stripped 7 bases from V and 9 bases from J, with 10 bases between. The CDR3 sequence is CASKGVGEQFF. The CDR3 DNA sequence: TGTGCCAGCAAGGGGGTTGGTGAGCAGTTCTTC.

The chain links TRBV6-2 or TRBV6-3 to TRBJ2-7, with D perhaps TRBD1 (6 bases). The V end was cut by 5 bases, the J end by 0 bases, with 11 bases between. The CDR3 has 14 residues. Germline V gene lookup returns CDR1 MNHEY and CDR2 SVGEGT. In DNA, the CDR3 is TGTGCCAGCAGTAAGACAGGAGACTCCTACGAGCAGTACTTC. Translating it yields CASSKTGDSYEQYF.

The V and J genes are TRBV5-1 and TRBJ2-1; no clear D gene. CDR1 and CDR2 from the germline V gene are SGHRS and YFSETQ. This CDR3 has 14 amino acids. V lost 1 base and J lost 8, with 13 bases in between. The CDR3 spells CASSLIRGGDEQFF. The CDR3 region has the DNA TGCGCCAGCAGCTTGATCCGAGGTGGGGATGAGCAGTTCTTC.

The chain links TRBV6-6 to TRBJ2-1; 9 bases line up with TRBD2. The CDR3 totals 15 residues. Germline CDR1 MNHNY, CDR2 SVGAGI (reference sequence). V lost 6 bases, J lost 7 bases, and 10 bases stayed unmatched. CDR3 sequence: CASRPASGEGNEQFF. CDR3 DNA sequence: TGTGCCAGCAGACCAGCTAGCGGGGAAGGGAATGAGCAGTTCTTC.